This TCR beta chain was recorded in a study of T cell changes during pregnancy in multiple sclerosis. This table comes from immunoSEQ multiplex PCR, and its TCRdb copy is limited to in-frame clones, with some not included. The data contain 60,000 to 75,000 clones, 91% of them singletons. Germline assignment: CDR1 SGHDN and CDR2 FVKESK. The CDR3 loop spans 18 amino acids. V lost 4 bases, J lost 0 bases, and 10 bases stayed unmatched. The V gene is TRBV14, the J gene TRBJ2-2, with 8 bases fitting TRBD1. The material was peripheral blood, obtained before pregnancy. This sequence was found in a female donor with multiple sclerosis, enrolled in a pregnancy study. CDR3 residues: CASSRGRGQFTNTGELFF. For the CDR3, the DNA is TGTGCCAGCAGCCGGGGCAGGGGGCAATTTACGAACACCGGGGAGCTGTTTTTT.